The T cell receptor beta chain under discussion was sequenced for a study of regulatory T cells in long-lasting Graves disease. Study conclusions and caveats: Rather than thyroid tissue, only peripheral blood underwent study. The persistent group shared about 2,700 public clonotypes, more than the roughly 990 shared by new patients.

V lost 8 bases to trimming and J lost 5 bases, with 18 bases between them. The CDR3 runs 14 residues. From germline, CDR1 is SGHTA and CDR2 FQGTGA. Building the TCR beta libraries relied on iRepertoire HTBI primers, and CDR3 regions underwent Arm-PCR. TCRdb redid the calling of the multiplex PCR reads with MiXCR, one entry per CDR3 protein. The sample has hundreds of thousands of distinct CDR3 sequences; about 20% are singletons. This clonotype showed up just a few times. As yet, its antigen is unknown. Documented time point: newly diagnosed GD, antithyroid drugs for less than 3 months. PBMC-extracted RNA yielded the TCR library.

The rearrangement uses TRBV7-3 and TRBJ2-5; tentatively, D is TRBD1 (5 bases). This material consisted of peripheral blood mononuclear cells (PBMCs), taken at new diagnosis, from a patient treated with antithyroid drugs. This TCR was sampled from a female donor with Graves disease. As DNA, the CDR3 is TGTGCCAGCGCACAGGAGCAGATCCGTGAGACCCAGTACTTC. This encodes CASAQEQIRETQYF.